This T cell receptor (beta chain) was identified during a study of technical replicates of blood from a few donors. The CDR3 extends over 12 amino acids. Germline V gene data show CDR1 as LNHDA and CDR2 as SQIVND (reference sequence). Between the trimmed V and J ends, which lost 7 bases and 12 bases, there was a span of 19 bases. This clone was seen more than once but under ten times. This table comes from immunoSEQ multiplex PCR, and its TCRdb copy is limited to in-frame clones, with some not included. The sample has approximately 70,000 clones, roughly nine tenths seen once; the top ten hold over 4%.

The sequencing sample was made of PBMCs. The sequence derives from a human donor in good health. Some clones in this sample may be carry-over from other donors' samples. This chain links TRBV19 with TRBJ2-7, with D hard to call. CDR3 in amino acids: CASTWQRIAPYF. CDR3 nucleotide sequence: TGTGCCAGTACCTGGCAGCGAATTGCTCCGTACTTC.